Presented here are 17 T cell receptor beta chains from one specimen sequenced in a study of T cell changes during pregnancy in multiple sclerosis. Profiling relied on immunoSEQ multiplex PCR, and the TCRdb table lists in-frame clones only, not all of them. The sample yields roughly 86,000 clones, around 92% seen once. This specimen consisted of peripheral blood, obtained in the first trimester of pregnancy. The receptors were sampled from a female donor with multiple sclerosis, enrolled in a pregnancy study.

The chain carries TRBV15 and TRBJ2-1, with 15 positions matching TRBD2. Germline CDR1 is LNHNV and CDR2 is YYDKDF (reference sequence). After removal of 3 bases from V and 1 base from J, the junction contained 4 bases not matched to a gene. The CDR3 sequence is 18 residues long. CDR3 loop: CATSRGLAGGGSYNEQFF. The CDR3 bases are TGTGCCACCAGCAGGGGACTAGCGGGAGGTGGGTCCTACAATGAGCAGTTCTTC.

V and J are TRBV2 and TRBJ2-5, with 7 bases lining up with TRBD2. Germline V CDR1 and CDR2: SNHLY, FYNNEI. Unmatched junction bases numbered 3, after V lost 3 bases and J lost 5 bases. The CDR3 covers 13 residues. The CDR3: CASSDGGEETQYF. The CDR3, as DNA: TGTGCCAGCAGTGATGGGGGGGAGGAGACCCAGTACTTC.

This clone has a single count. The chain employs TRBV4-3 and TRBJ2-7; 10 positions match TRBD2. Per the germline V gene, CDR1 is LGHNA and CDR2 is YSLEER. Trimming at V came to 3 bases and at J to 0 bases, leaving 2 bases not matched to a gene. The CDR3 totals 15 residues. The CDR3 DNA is TGCGCCAGCAGCCAGGGACTAGCGAACTCCTACGAGCAGTACTTC. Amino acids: CASSQGLANSYEQYF.

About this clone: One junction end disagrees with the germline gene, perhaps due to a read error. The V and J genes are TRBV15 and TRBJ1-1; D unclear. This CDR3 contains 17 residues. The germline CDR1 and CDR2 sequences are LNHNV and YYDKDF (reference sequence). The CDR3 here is CATSRDWTDGPNPEAFF. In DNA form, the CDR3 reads TGTGCCACCAGCAGAGATTGGACTGACGGACCGAACCCTGAAGCTTTCTTT.

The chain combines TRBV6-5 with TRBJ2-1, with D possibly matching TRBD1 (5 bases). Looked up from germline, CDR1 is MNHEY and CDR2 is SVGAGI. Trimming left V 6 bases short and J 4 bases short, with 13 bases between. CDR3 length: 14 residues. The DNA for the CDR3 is TGTGCCAGCAGAGACAGCCAGGTGTACAATGAGCAGTTCTTC. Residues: CASRDSQVYNEQFF.

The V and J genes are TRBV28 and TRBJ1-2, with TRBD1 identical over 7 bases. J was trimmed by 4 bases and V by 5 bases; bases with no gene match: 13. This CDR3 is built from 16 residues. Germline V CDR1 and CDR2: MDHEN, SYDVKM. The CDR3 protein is CASSLTGSKFGYGYTF. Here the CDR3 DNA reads TGTGCCAGCAGTCTGACAGGGTCGAAGTTTGGCTATGGCTACACCTTC.

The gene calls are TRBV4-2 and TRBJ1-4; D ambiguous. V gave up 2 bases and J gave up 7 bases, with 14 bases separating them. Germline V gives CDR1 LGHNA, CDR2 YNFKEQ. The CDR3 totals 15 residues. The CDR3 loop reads CASSQLLGVIEKLFF. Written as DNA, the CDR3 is TGTGCCAGCAGCCAATTACTCGGGGTTATTGAAAAACTGTTTTTT.

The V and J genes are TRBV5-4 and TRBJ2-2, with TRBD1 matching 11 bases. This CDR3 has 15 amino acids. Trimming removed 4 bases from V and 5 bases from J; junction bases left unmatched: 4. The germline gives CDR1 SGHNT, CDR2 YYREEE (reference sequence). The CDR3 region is CASSRGQGATGELFF. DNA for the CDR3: TGTGCCAGCAGCCGAGGACAGGGGGCAACCGGGGAGCTGTTTTTT. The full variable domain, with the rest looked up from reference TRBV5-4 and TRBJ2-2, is ETGVTQSPTHLIKTRGQQVTLRCSSQSGHNTVSWYQQALGQGPQFIFQYYREEENGRGNFPPRFSGLQFPNYSSELNVNALELDDSALYLCASSRGQGATGELFFGEGSRLTVL.

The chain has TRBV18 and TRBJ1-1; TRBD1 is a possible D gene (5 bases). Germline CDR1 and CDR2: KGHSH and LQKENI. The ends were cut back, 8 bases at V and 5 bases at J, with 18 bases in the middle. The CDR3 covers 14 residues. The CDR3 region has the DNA TGTGCCAGCGTACCGGTAGGGGTAGGGACTGAAGCTTTCTTT. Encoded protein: CASVPVGVGTEAFF.

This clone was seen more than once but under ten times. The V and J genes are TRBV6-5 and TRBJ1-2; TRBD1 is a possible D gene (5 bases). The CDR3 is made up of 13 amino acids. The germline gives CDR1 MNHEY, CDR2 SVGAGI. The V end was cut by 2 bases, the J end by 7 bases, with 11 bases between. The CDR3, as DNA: TGTGCCAGCAGTTACGGGGCAGGCTCTGGCTACACCTTC. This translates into CASSYGAGSGYTF.

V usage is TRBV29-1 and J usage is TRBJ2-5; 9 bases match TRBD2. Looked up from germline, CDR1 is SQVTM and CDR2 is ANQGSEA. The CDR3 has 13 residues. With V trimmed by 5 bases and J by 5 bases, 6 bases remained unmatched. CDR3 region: CSVRTSGLETQYF. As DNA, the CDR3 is TGCAGCGTTCGAACTAGCGGGCTGGAGACCCAGTACTTC.

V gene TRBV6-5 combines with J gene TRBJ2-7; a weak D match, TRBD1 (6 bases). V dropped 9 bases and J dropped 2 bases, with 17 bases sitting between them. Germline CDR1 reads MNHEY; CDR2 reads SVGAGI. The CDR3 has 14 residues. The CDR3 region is CARPSFGTPYEQYF. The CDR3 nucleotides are TGTGCCAGACCAAGTTTCGGGACACCCTACGAGCAGTACTTC.

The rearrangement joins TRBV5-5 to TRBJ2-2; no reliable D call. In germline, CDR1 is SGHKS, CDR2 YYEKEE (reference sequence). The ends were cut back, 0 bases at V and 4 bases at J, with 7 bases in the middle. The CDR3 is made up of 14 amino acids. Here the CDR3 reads CASSLDERTGELFF. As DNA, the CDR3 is TGTGCCAGCAGCTTGGATGAGCGCACCGGGGAGCTGTTTTTT.

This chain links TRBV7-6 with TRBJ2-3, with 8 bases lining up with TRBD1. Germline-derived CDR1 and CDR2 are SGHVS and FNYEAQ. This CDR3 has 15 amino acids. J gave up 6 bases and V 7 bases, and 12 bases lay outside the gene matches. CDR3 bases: TGTGCCAGCAAGACCGGGACAGGCAGCGGGGATACGCAGTATTTT. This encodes CASKTGTGSGDTQYF.

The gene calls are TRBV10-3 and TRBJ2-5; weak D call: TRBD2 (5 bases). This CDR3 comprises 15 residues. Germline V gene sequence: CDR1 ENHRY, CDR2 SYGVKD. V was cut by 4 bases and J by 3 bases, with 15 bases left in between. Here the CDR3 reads CAISGGGRAEETQYF. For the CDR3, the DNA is TGTGCCATCAGTGGGGGTGGCAGAGCGGAAGAGACCCAGTACTTC.

The CDR3 here is CASSLANGRGGDGYTF. CDR3 bases: TGTGCCAGCAGCTTAGCTAATGGGAGAGGGGGCGACGGCTACACCTTC. V gene TRBV7-8 combines with J gene TRBJ1-2, with TRBD1 matching 7 bases. Germline loops: CDR1 SGHVS, CDR2 FQNEAQ. The CDR3 sequence is 16 residues long. V lost 0 bases and J lost 8; bases outside the gene matches: 12.

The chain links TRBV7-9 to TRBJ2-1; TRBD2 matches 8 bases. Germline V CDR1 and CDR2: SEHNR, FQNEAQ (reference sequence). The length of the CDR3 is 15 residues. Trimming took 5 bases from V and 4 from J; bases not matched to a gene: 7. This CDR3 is CASSHSSGRYNEQFF. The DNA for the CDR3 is TGTGCCAGCAGCCACTCTAGCGGGCGTTACAATGAGCAGTTCTTC.